Below are 27 T cell receptor beta chains sequenced from a single sample in a study of CD8 T cells in Susac syndrome. An amount of RNA that ranged from 0.5 to 1 ug was reverse transcribed with random hexamers. A single record per CDR3 protein comes from TCRdb applying MiXCR to the immunoSEQ multiplex PCR reads. Among a few hundred thousand distinct CDR3 sequences listed, approximately 95% were seen once. Material for sequencing was CD4+ T cells from PBMCs. The origin of the receptors is a human donor with multiple sclerosis.

The chain has TRBV29-1 and TRBJ2-7; 10 nucleotides agree with TRBD1. In germline, CDR1 is SQVTM, CDR2 ANQGSEA. V lost 7 bases and J lost 7; bases outside the gene matches: 7. This CDR3 is built from 12 residues. The CDR3 loop is CSAWDRGAEQYF. In DNA form, the CDR3 reads TGCAGCGCGTGGGACAGGGGTGCGGAGCAGTACTTC.

J is TRBJ2-7 and V is TRBV29-1; D perhaps matches TRBD2 (7 bases). The CDR3 length is 14 residues. V was trimmed by 4 bases and J by 0 bases, leaving 13 bases between them. The V gene's germline CDR1 is SQVTM and CDR2 ANQGSEA. CDR3 coding DNA: TGCAGCGTTGCTAGGGGGGGGAGCTCCTACGAGCAGTACTTC. Translating gives CSVARGGSSYEQYF.

The chain employs TRBV20-1 and TRBJ2-6, with 11 bases lining up with TRBD1. CDR1 is DFQATT and CDR2 is SNEGSKA in the germline V gene (reference sequence). Losses at the gene ends were 3 bases for V and 2 bases for J; bases not matched to a gene: 6. The CDR3 is made up of 17 amino acids. The CDR3 DNA reads as TGCAGTGCTAGTCGCGGGACAGGGGGGCCTGGGGCCAACGTCCTGACTTTC. As protein: CSASRGTGGPGANVLTF.

CDR3 sequence reads: CSAWTSGIETQYF. CDR3 DNA sequence: TGCAGTGCTTGGACTAGCGGGATTGAGACCCAGTACTTC. V and J are TRBV20-1 and TRBJ2-5; 12 nucleotides align to TRBD2. The CDR3 loop spans 13 amino acids. CDR1 and CDR2 from the germline V gene are DFQATT and SNEGSKA (reference sequence). The junction had 3 bases not matched to a gene; V was cut back by 5 bases and J by 5 bases.

The CDR3 sequence is CSPVARPQKLAKNIQYF. CDR3 nucleotide sequence: TGCAGCCCTGTAGCACGACCCCAGAAACTAGCCAAAAACATTCAGTACTTC. This sequence joins TRBV29-1 and TRBJ2-4; D unclear. The CDR3 runs 17 residues. The V gene lost 8 bases and the J gene lost 0 bases, with 23 bases spanning the gap. The V gene's germline CDR1 is SQVTM and CDR2 ANQGSEA.

V gene TRBV20-1 combines with J gene TRBJ2-3; 12 positions agree with TRBD2. V lost 0 bases to trimming and J lost 0 bases; unmatched junction nucleotides: 10. This CDR3 is 19 amino acids long. The germline V gene has CDR1 DFQATT and CDR2 SNEGSKA (reference sequence). This CDR3 reads CSARDPGTSGSYSTDTQYF. The CDR3 region has the DNA TGCAGTGCTAGAGATCCCGGGACTAGCGGGTCATATAGCACAGATACGCAGTATTTT.

The gene calls are TRBV7-2 and TRBJ2-3; D is unresolved. CDR1 SGHTA and CDR2 FQGNSA come from the germline V gene. V was pared by 4 bases and J by 2 bases, with 4 bases between. This CDR3 has 12 residues. CDR3 in DNA: TGTGCCAGCAGCTACTTCACAGATACGCAGTATTTT. It encodes CASSYFTDTQYF.

V gene TRBV9 combines with J gene TRBJ2-3; no clear D gene. The V gene lost 2 bases and the J gene lost 3 bases, with 13 bases spanning the gap. Looked up from germline, CDR1 is SGDLS and CDR2 is YYNGEE. The CDR3 totals 15 residues. The CDR3 loop is CASSVTGLRTDTQYF. In DNA, the CDR3 is TGTGCCAGCAGCGTTACCGGGCTCCGAACAGATACGCAGTATTTT. The variable domain in full, with the rest retrieved from reference TRBV9 and TRBJ2-3, is DSGVTQTPKHLITATGQRVTLRCSPRSGDLSVYWYQQSLDQGLQFLIQYYNGEERAKGNILERFSAQQFPDLHSELNLSSLELGDSALYFCASSVTGLRTDTQYFGPGTRLTVL.

V and J are TRBV5-6 and TRBJ1-2, with 7 nucleotides matching TRBD1. Germline V gene sequence: CDR1 SGHDT, CDR2 YYEEEE. This CDR3 spans 13 amino acids. After removal of 2 bases from V and 7 bases from J, the junction contained 5 bases not matched to a gene. CDR3 amino acids: CASSLGQVSGYTF. As DNA, the CDR3 is TGTGCCAGCAGCTTAGGACAGGTGTCTGGCTACACCTTC. Combining the CDR3 with reference TRBV5-6 and TRBJ1-2 gives the whole variable domain DAGVTQSPTHLIKTRGQQVTLRCSPKSGHDTVSWYQQALGQGPQFIFQYYEEEERQRGNFPDRFSGHQFPNYSSELNVNALLLGDSALYLCASSLGQVSGYTFGSGTRLTVV.

The chain has TRBV5-1 and TRBJ2-3; D may match TRBD1 or TRBD2 (5 bases each). CDR3 length equals 14 residues. Trimming shortened V by 4 bases and J by 0 bases, and 9 bases separated the two germline ends. Germline V gives CDR1 SGHRS, CDR2 YFSETQ. Here the CDR3 reads CASSRDGSTDTQYF. For the CDR3, the DNA is TGCGCCAGCAGCAGGGACGGAAGCACAGATACGCAGTATTTT.

J is TRBJ2-1 and V is TRBV29-1; 12 nucleotides match TRBD2. In germline, CDR1 is SQVTM, CDR2 ANQGSEA. Unmatched junction bases numbered 7, after V lost 6 bases and J lost 4 bases. The CDR3 is made up of 15 amino acids. The CDR3 sequence is CSVQTSGSFYNEQFF. CDR3 sequence (DNA): TGCAGCGTGCAGACTAGCGGGAGTTTTTACAATGAGCAGTTCTTC.

The genes are TRBV25-1 and TRBJ2-1; no firm D call. Trimming removed 6 bases at V and 9 bases at J, with 9 bases between. CDR1 MGHDK and CDR2 SYGVNS come from the germline V gene. This CDR3 region has 11 residues. CDR3 in amino acids: CASRDSREQFF. The CDR3 nucleotides read TGTGCCAGCAGGGATTCTCGTGAGCAGTTCTTC.

This chain joins TRBV9 and TRBJ2-5; 8 nucleotides agree with TRBD2. The CDR3 runs 13 residues. V gave up 5 bases and J gave up 4 bases; unmatched junction bases: 4. Germline CDR1 reads SGDLS; CDR2 reads YYNGEE. In DNA form, the CDR3 reads TGTGCCAGCAGTGGGGGACTAGTAGAGACCCAGTACTTC. Translated, it gives CASSGGLVETQYF.

This clonotype was counted once. The rearrangement joins TRBV29-1 to TRBJ1-1; D remains unclear. The V end lost 3 bases, the J end lost 1 base, and 15 bases lay between the germline ends. The germline V gene encodes CDR1 SQVTM and CDR2 ANQGSEA. This CDR3 is built from 15 residues. Here the CDR3 reads CSVDPGQLKNTEAFF. Written as DNA, the CDR3 is TGCAGCGTTGATCCTGGGCAGCTAAAGAACACTGAAGCTTTCTTT.

The V gene is TRBV27, the J gene TRBJ2-1; TRBD2 agrees at 14 bases. CDR3 length: 15 residues. J lost 9 bases, V lost 4 bases, and 5 bases had no gene match. Germline-derived CDR1 and CDR2 are MNHEY and SMNVEV (reference sequence). Here the CDR3 reads CASSYGLAGGSEQFF. CDR3 sequence (DNA): TGTGCCAGCAGTTACGGACTAGCGGGAGGTTCTGAGCAGTTCTTC.

CDR3 in amino acids: CASSSQGNNSPLHF. In nucleotides, the CDR3 is TGTGCCAGCAGTTCTCAGGGGAATAATTCACCCCTCCACTTT. The rearrangement links TRBV12-3 or TRBV12-4 to TRBJ1-6, with a possible D match to TRBD1 (6 bases). The CDR3 runs to 14 residues. The V end was cut by 4 bases, the J end by 5 bases, with 9 bases between.

The chain has TRBV3-1 and TRBJ2-1; 9 bases map to TRBD2. The CDR3 covers 17 residues. The junction had 8 bases not matched to a gene; V was cut back by 1 base and J by 4 bases. The germline CDR1 and CDR2 sequences are LGHDT and YNNKEL (reference sequence). Here the CDR3 DNA reads TGTGCCAGCAGCCAAGCCTCCGGGACTAGCCCGTACAATGAGCAGTTCTTC. Translating it yields CASSQASGTSPYNEQFF.

The chain couples TRBV29-1 to TRBJ2-2; 8 positions agree with TRBD1. Germline V CDR1 and CDR2: SQVTM, ANQGSEA. CDR3 length: 16 residues. V was pared by 2 bases and J by 0 bases, with 5 bases of the junction left unmatched. In DNA, the CDR3 is TGCAGCGTTGAAAGAGGGACAGGAGCGAACACCGGGGAGCTGTTTTTT. Its protein is CSVERGTGANTGELFF.

The CDR3 loop is CATSRKPGHRKLYNEQFF. CDR3 coding DNA: TGTGCCACCAGCAGAAAGCCGGGACACCGAAAATTGTACAATGAGCAGTTCTTC. The chain couples TRBV15 to TRBJ2-1; a possible D gene is TRBD1 (6 bases). Per germline, CDR1 LNHNV and CDR2 YYDKDF (reference sequence). The ends were cut back, 2 bases at V and 4 bases at J, with 21 bases in the middle. The CDR3 runs to 18 residues.

The chain combines TRBV20-1 with TRBJ2-4, with D possibly TRBD1 on 5 matching bases. Germline lookup yields CDR1 DFQATT and CDR2 SNEGSKA (reference sequence). Between the trimmed V and J ends, which lost 5 bases and 6 bases, there was a span of 8 bases. The CDR3 spans 11 residues. The chain's CDR3 is CSALQGNIQYF. The CDR3 DNA reads TGCAGTGCTTTGCAGGGAAACATTCAGTACTTC.

The V gene is TRBV3-1, the J gene TRBJ2-3; D is possibly TRBD1 or TRBD2 (6 bases each). Trimming removed 9 bases from V and 9 bases from J, with 19 bases in between. Germline V gene lookup returns CDR1 LGHDT and CDR2 YNNKEL (reference sequence). This CDR3 is built from 13 residues. The CDR3 spells CASGGGNFQTQYF. CDR3 coding DNA: TGTGCCAGTGGGGGCGGGAATTTCCAGACGCAGTATTTT.

The chain recombines TRBV28 with TRBJ1-2, with 8 nucleotides matching TRBD1. The CDR3 sequence is 13 residues long. After removal of 6 bases from V and 0 bases from J, the junction contained 0 bases not matched to a gene. In germline, CDR1 is MDHEN, CDR2 SYDVKM. In nucleotides, the CDR3 is TGTGCCAGCAGGGGACAGGCTAACTATGGCTACACCTTC. Its protein is CASRGQANYGYTF.

In DNA, the CDR3 is TGCAGCGTCCGCCTCGGGGACTACGAGCAGTACTTC. Amino acid sequence: CSVRLGDYEQYF. This sequence joins TRBV29-1 and TRBJ2-7, with D possibly matching TRBD2 (5 bases). The germline V gene encodes CDR1 SQVTM and CDR2 ANQGSEA. With 6 bases removed from V and 3 bases from J, the gap between germline ends came to 12 bases. The CDR3 is made up of 12 amino acids.

The chain uses TRBV21-1 and TRBJ2-7; the tabulated D call, TRBD1, remains unverified against the DNA. TRBV21-1 is termed a pseudogene. There are 15 residues in the CDR3. This CDR3 reads CASSTPFRQGIEQYF. The CDR3 region has the DNA TGTGCCAGCAGCACCCCCTTTCGACAGGGGATCGAGCAGTACTTC.

The chain is built from TRBV29-1 and TRBJ2-5, with D maybe TRBD1 (6 bases). This CDR3 spans 15 amino acids. The germline V gene has CDR1 SQVTM and CDR2 ANQGSEA. Trimming cost V 4 bases and J 4 bases, with 19 bases left between them. CDR3 coding DNA: TGCAGCGTTGCGTTAATTCAGGGGCGGAGAGAGACCCAGTACTTC. Amino acids: CSVALIQGRRETQYF.

The chain links TRBV12-3 or TRBV12-4 to TRBJ1-5; D possibly corresponds to TRBD1 (5 bases). Trimming removed 4 bases from V and 4 bases from J, with 8 bases in between. The CDR3 is 13 residues long. The CDR3 DNA is TGTGCCAGCAGTTCCTGGGGGAATCAGCCCCAGCATTTT. Amino acid sequence: CASSSWGNQPQHF.

This clonotype has a single count. The V and J genes are TRBV30 and TRBJ2-5; TRBD1 or TRBD2 may be the D gene (6 bases each). The V gene's germline CDR1 is GTSNPN and CDR2 SVGIG (reference sequence). The V gene lost 3 bases and the J gene lost 7 bases, with 9 bases spanning the gap. There are 11 residues in the CDR3. Here the CDR3 reads CAWSGGGTQYF. The CDR3 DNA sequence: TGTGCCTGGAGCGGGGGCGGGACCCAGTACTTC. Complete variable domain (other parts from reference TRBV30 and TRBJ2-5): SQTIHQWPATLVQPVGSPLSLECTVEGTSNPNLYWYRQAAGRGLQLLFYSVGIGQISSEVPQNLSASRPQDRQFILSSKKLLLSDSGFYLCAWSGGGTQYFGPGTRLLVL.